This T cell receptor beta chain comes out of a study of beta chain features in type 1 diabetes. Looking at the study overall: Investigators examined 107,917,701 sorted cells across all samples.

Each of the CD4+ naive, central memory, regulatory and stem cell-like memory populations was sorted via CD45RO/CCR7/CD25/CD127/CD95/CD27. The germline V gene has CDR1 LNHNV and CDR2 YYDKDF (reference sequence). V was pared by 5 bases and J by 4 bases, with 11 bases of the junction left unmatched. This CDR3 has 16 residues. Expressed TCRB transcripts were sequenced because the entire RNA isolate underwent reverse transcription. Reads from naive, central memory and regulatory T cell samples averaged about 3.3 million. Profiling relied on immunoSEQ multiplex PCR, and the TCRdb table lists in-frame clones only, not all of them. The sample shows fewer than 550,000 clones, about an eighth of them seen only once.

The sample comprised naive CD4+ T cells from blood. The chain has TRBV15 and TRBJ1-5; 7 bases fit TRBD1. The clonotype was recovered from a young woman in good health. Here the CDR3 reads CATSLLPDRPNQPQHF. The CDR3 region has the DNA TGTGCCACCAGCCTTCTTCCGGACAGGCCGAATCAGCCCCAGCATTTT.